This T cell receptor (beta chain) derives from a study of cytomegalovirus exposure and HLA in healthy donors. On this clone: Antigen unknown.

Findings and caveats of the study: Sequencing depth roughly uniform across donors was assumed in presence/absence analyses.

Primers for the PCR totalled 60 Vbeta and 13 Jbeta. Only in-frame clones appear in the TCRdb table, and some are missing; sequencing was by immunoSEQ multiplex PCR. Of some 170,000 clones in the sample, approximately 70% were seen once. The V end was cut by 10 bases, the J end by 5 bases, with 14 bases between. This CDR3 spans 13 amino acids. Germline lookup yields CDR1 MNHEY and CDR2 SVGAGI. The sequence was obtained from a man aged 18 to 29 in good health and CMV-seropositive. The chain employs TRBV6-5 and TRBJ2-2; a weak D match, TRBD2 (5 bases). The sample taken for sequencing was PBMCs. The chain's CDR3 is CATKRGLTGELFF. The CDR3 DNA reads as TGTGCCACCAAGCGAGGGCTAACCGGGGAGCTGTTTTTT.